This T cell receptor beta chain was recovered during a study of molecular identifiers for immune sequencing clone quantification. One entry per CDR3 protein results from TCRdb running MiXCR on the PCR reads. This sample yields some 41,000 distinct CDR3 sequences, of which 15% to 20% are seen a single time; 7% to 9% belongs to the top ten. Germline CDR1 is SEHNR and CDR2 is FQNEAQ (reference sequence). The ends lost 6 bases at V and 5 bases at J; junction bases unmatched: 7. This CDR3 contains 14 residues. This clonotype was detected many times. The chain recombines TRBV7-9 with TRBJ1-3, with 7 nucleotides matching TRBD1. The sample comprised naive CD8+ T cells from blood, with Jurkat cell RNA spiked in. The sample's subset: FACS-sorted CD8+CD4-CCR7+CD45RA+ naive T cells. The origin of this receptor is a human donor in good health. Some libraries in this study had Jurkat cell RNA spiked in. The CDR3 sequence: CASSSTGQRNTIYF. The CDR3 DNA is TGTGCCAGCAGTTCGACAGGGCAGCGAAACACCATATATTTT. The whole variable domain, filled in from reference TRBV7-9 and TRBJ1-3, reads DTGVSQNPRHKITKRGQNVTFRCDPISEHNRLYWYRQTLGQGPEFLTYFQNEAQLEKSRLLSDRFSAERPKGSFSTLEIQRTEQGDSAMYLCASSSTGQRNTIYFGEGSWLTVV.